This T cell receptor beta chain was identified during a study of shared clonotypes between healthy human individuals. About the research overall: A couple of female and a few male donors aged 18 to 49 were enrolled.

As to this clone: The antigen is unknown. A read error may account for a junction end that differs from germline.

Overall study results and limits: Estimated richness was generally greater in naive than memory subsets.

Donors, without exception, were Caucasian adults residing in Nashville, Tennessee. Assay execution proceeded at the deep level. The method was immunoSEQ multiplex PCR; TCRdb's version includes in-frame clones alone and lacks a portion of them. This sample has some 1 million clones, with about 75% found just once. The specimen was memory CD4+ T cells sorted from blood. Sample subset: CD45RA-negative fraction. The receptor was derived from a man younger than 35 in good health.

CDR3 coding DNA: TGTGCTAGCAGCTGGGACAGGACAAGCGGGGAGCTGTTTTTT. The encoded protein is CASSWDRTSGELFF. The V gene is TRBV7-7, the J gene TRBJ2-2; 8 bases fit TRBD1. The V gene's germline CDR1 is SSHAT and CDR2 FNYEAQ (reference sequence). The CDR3 is 14 amino acids.